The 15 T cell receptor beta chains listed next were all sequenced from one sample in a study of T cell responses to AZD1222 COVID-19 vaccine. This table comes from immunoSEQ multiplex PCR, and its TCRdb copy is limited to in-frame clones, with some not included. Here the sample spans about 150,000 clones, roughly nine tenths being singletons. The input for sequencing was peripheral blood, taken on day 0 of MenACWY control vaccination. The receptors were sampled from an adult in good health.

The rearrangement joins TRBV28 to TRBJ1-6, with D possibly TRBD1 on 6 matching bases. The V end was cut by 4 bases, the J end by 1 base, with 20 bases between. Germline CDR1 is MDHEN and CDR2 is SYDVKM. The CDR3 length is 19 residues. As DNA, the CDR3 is TGTGCCAGCAGTTACCCTATAAACAGGGAAGAATCCTATAATTCACCCCTCCACTTT. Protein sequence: CASSYPINREESYNSPLHF.

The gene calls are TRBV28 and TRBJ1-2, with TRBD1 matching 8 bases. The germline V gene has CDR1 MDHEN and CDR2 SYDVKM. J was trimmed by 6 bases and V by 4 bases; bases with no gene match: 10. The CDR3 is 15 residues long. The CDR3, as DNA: TGTGCCAGCAGTTCATTATTCGGGACAGGTAATGGCTACACCTTC. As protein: CASSSLFGTGNGYTF.

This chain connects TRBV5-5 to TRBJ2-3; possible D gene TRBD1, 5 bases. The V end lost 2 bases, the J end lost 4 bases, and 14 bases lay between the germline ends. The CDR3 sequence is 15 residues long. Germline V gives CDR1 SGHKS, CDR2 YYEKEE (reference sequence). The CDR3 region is CASSFEGVQADTQYF. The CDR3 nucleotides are TGTGCCAGCAGCTTCGAAGGGGTTCAGGCAGATACGCAGTATTTT.

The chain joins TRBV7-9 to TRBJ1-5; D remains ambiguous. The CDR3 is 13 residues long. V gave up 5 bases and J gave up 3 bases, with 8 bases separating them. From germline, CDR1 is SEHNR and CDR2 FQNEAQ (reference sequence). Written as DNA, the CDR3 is TGTGCCAGCAGCCGCTCCGACAATCAGCCCCAGCATTTT. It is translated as CASSRSDNQPQHF.

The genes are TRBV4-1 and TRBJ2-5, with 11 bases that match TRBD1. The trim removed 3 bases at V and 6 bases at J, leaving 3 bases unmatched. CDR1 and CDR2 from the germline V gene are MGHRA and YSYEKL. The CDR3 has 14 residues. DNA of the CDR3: TGCGCCAGCAGCCAGGACAGGGGGCAGAAGACCCAGTACTTC. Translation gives CASSQDRGQKTQYF.

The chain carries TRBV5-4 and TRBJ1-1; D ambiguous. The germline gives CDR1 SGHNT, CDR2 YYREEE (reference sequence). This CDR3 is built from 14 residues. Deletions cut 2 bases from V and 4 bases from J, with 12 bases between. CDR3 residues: CASSFPRASTEAFF. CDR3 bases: TGTGCCAGCAGCTTTCCGAGGGCGAGCACTGAAGCTTTCTTT. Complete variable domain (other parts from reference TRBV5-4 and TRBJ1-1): ETGVTQSPTHLIKTRGQQVTLRCSSQSGHNTVSWYQQALGQGPQFIFQYYREEENGRGNFPPRFSGLQFPNYSSELNVNALELDDSALYLCASSFPRASTEAFFGQGTRLTVV.

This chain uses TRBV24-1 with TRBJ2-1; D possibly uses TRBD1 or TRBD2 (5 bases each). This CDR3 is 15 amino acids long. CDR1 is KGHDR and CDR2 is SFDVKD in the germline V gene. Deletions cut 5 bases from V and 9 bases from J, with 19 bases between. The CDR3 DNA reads TGTGCCACCAGTGTGGGGGTCGGCGGATGGGGTGAGCAGTTCTTC. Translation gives CATSVGVGGWGEQFF.

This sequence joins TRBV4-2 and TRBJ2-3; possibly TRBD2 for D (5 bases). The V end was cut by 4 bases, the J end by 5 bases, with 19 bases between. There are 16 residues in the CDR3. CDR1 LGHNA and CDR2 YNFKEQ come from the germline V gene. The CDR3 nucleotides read TGTGCCAGCAGCCTAGGATCCGGGCGAGGGAAAGATACGCAGTATTTT. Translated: CASSLGSGRGKDTQYF.

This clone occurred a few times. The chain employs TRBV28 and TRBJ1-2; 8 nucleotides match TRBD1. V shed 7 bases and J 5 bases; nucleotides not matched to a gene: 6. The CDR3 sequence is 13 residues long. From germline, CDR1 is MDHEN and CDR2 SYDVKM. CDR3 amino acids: CASTIGQGYGYTF. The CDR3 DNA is TGTGCCAGCACCATTGGACAGGGATATGGCTACACCTTC.

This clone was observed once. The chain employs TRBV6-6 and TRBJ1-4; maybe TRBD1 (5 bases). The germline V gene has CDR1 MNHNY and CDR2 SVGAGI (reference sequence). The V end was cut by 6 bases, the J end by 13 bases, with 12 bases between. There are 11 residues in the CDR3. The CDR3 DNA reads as TGTGCCAGCAGGTCCCGGGGGAGACTGTTTTTT. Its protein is CASRSRGRLFF.

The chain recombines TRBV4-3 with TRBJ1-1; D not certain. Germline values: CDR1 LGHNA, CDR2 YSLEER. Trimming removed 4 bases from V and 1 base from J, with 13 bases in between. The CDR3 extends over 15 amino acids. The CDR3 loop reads CASSLGSPANTEAFF. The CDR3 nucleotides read TGCGCCAGCAGCCTCGGAAGTCCAGCGAACACTGAAGCTTTCTTT.

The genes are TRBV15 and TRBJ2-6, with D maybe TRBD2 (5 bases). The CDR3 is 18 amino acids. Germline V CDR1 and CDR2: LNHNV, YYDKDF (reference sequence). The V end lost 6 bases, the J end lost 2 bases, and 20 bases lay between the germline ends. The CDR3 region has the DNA TGTGCCACCAGTACCCGGAGCGGCGCCGCGCCTGGGGCCAACGTCCTGACTTTC. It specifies CATSTRSGAAPGANVLTF.

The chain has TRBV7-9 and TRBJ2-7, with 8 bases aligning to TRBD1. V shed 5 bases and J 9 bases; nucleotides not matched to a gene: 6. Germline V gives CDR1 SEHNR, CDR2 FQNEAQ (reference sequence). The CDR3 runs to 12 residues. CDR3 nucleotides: TGTGCCAGCAGCCCCGGACAGGGACGGCAGTACGTC. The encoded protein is CASSPGQGRQYV.

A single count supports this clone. As DNA, the CDR3 is TGTGCCAGCAGCTCCATGGGACAGGTGAACACTGAAGCTTTCTTT. This codes for CASSSMGQVNTEAFF. The rearrangement joins TRBV5-4 to TRBJ1-1; 8 nucleotides align to TRBD1. Trimming cost V 3 bases and J 0 bases; bases outside gene matches: 4. CDR1 is SGHNT, CDR2 YYREEE, per germline (reference sequence). The CDR3 contains 15 residues.

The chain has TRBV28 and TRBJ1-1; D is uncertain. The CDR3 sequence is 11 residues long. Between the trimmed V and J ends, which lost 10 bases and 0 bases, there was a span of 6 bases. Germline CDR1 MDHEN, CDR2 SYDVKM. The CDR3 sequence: CATRLNTEAFF. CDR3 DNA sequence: TGTGCCACCCGACTGAACACTGAAGCTTTCTTT.